This T cell receptor beta chain was sequenced for a study of radiation and T cells in renal cell carcinoma. Study-wide findings and caveats: Pretreatment tumor biopsies were lacking, so baseline clonotypes are unknown.

A note on this clone: Its antigen remains unknown.

The assay was immunoSEQ multiplex PCR, and TCRdb's table has in-frame clones only and misses some. The table lists approximately 170,000 clones, around 89% of them singletons. Described time point: blood 4 weeks post-SBRT, at nephrectomy. The treatment was: 15 Gy SBRT to primary tumor, nephrectomy 4 weeks later. Nephrectomy followed 15 Gy stereotactic body radiation by 4 weeks. Blood was sampled at baseline, 2 weeks and 4 weeks after SBRT. The starting material was blood, obtained from a patient whose treatment included radiotherapy and nephrectomy. The sequence came from a woman aged 45-65 years with renal cell carcinoma.

The CDR3 here is CASSVTVNTEAFF. The DNA for the CDR3 is TGTGCCAGCAGCGTGACAGTGAACACTGAAGCTTTCTTT. The rearrangement joins TRBV5-5 to TRBJ1-1; TRBD1 is a possible D gene (5 bases). CDR3 length equals 13 residues. CDR1 and CDR2 (germline): SGHKS, YYEKEE (reference sequence). Trimming shortened V by 4 bases and J by 0 bases, and 7 bases separated the two germline ends.